Sequencing of this T cell receptor (beta chain) was carried out in a study of blood T cell repertoires in COVID-19 (TCRdb year 2020). About the investigation overall: Samples covering the acute and convalescent phases of COVID-19 were provided by collaborators in the United States, Italy and Spain. The prospective study material was composed of cDNA or gDNA derived from T cells, B-cell-depleted T cells, or PBMCs. The dataset comprised deeply sampled blood TCRbeta repertoires from subjects exposed to, actively infected with, or recovered from COVID-19. The repertoires were made available in a free public database intended to serve as a resource for research on the immune response to SARS-CoV-2. Samples were obtained from the ongoing ImmuneRACE study (first 160 participants) and from 1,000 to 1,500 subjects provided by 6 global collaborators. The sample metadata nearly always contained a de-identified subject ID, COVID-19 status, age in years and sex. Where available, HLA class I and class II types were taken from metadata supplied by the sample provider and were not determined by assay-based typing.

TCRbeta CDR3 regions were amplified from genomic DNA by means of the immunoSEQ Assay, a bias-controlled multiplex PCR. On the study's bioinformatics: Within the assay, amplification of reference gene primers was used to estimate how many nucleated cells each sample contained. To quantify the absolute abundance of each unique TCRbeta CDR3 rearrangement, sequence reads were collapsed and filtered. For each sample, productive Simpson clonality was calculated as the square root of Simpson's diversity index over productive rearrangements. Not all clones reach the TCRdb copy of this immuneACCESS table, which keeps in-frame sequences only. Checked studies attribute under half of the gap to unresolved V genes and leave the rest unexplained. Clone size and V and J calls were adopted from that table, with D and trimming inferred from the DNA. The sample table lists approximately 260,000 clones, around 80% of them with a count of one. The ten top clones hold approximately 4.5% of the sample.

Concerning this clone itself: This clone's antigen is unknown. Per-nucleotide qualities are absent, and no much larger clonotype sits a single base away.

Summary of the overall study and its limitations: The amount of clinical and demographic metadata varied by source and participant and was provided uncurated.

In the prospective study, participants were about 18 to 89 years old, resided in about two dozen geographic areas of the United States, and were enrolled through a virtual design. Cohort assignment in the prospective study relied on participant-reported clinical history from a screening survey and a study questionnaire. Mobile phlebotomists in the prospective study collected whole blood, serum and a nasopharyngeal or oropharyngeal swab from every participant. Over a roughly 2-month period, participants in the prospective study had the option of providing additional blood draws and questionnaires. Prospective study blood samples were shipped either frozen or at room temperature before DNA extraction. CDR1 SGHDT and CDR2 YYEEEE are derived from the germline V gene. The CDR3 holds 15 amino acids from the cysteine to the phenylalanine. Here the CDR3 DNA is all that survives: 45 bases in frame from base 1. The trim is 5 bases for V and 7 bases for J, with a gap of 18 bases between the germline ends.

The receptor was isolated from a man aged 30-40 years with acute COVID-19. Here the chain combines TRBV5-6 and TRBJ1-4; no D gene is confidently identified. Sequenced: PBMCs or T cells enriched from blood (not recorded which). For the CDR3, the sequence is CASSLLRSKSEKLFF. The nucleotides are TGTGCCAGCAGTTTATTAAGATCGAAGAGTGAAAAACTGTTTTTT.